The 14 T cell receptor beta chains in this list originate from one sample, sequenced in a study of identical twins. TCRdb reprocessed the 5' RACE reads via MiXCR and lists one record per CDR3 protein. The repertoire consists of 140,000 to 150,000 distinct CDR3 sequences, with roughly 3.5% occurring once and the leading ten covering around 8.1%. The specimen sequenced was memory T cells sorted from blood. Receptor source: a man aged 18 to 30 in good health.

This clonotype was detected a few times. This rearrangement joins TRBV3-1 to TRBJ2-2; D gene uncertain. The CDR3 loop spans 12 amino acids. Per germline, CDR1 LGHDT and CDR2 YNNKEL (reference sequence). V lost 6 bases and J 6 bases, leaving 8 bases between the germline ends. CDR3 loop: CASRISSGELFF. The CDR3, as DNA: TGTGCCAGCAGGATAAGTTCCGGGGAGCTGTTTTTT.

The V call is TRBV19, the J call TRBJ2-6, with 7 bases matching TRBD1. CDR3 size: 15 residues. Per the germline V gene, CDR1 is LNHDA and CDR2 is SQIVND (reference sequence). V dropped 5 bases and J dropped 3; count of bases not matched to a gene: 4. The CDR3 DNA follows: TGTGCCAGTAGTCCACACAGGGGTGGGGCCAACGTCCTGACTTTC. Translated: CASSPHRGGANVLTF.

By sample fraction, this clonotype is medium-sized. The V and J genes are TRBV28 and TRBJ2-4, with a possible D match to TRBD1 (5 bases). V was pared by 3 bases and J by 3 bases, with 15 bases between. The CDR3 is 16 amino acids. Germline V gives CDR1 MDHEN, CDR2 SYDVKM. The CDR3 nucleotides are TGTGCCAGCAGTTTCCCAGGGTCAGGAGTCAAAAACATTCAGTACTTC. This gives the protein CASSFPGSGVKNIQYF.

This clonotype has at least ten counts. J is TRBJ2-5 and V is TRBV5-1; TRBD2 agrees at 15 bases. This CDR3 contains 18 residues. Germline V lookup: CDR1 SGHRS, CDR2 YFSETQ. Germline trimming cut 2 bases from V and 4 bases from J; bases unmatched to any gene: 9. Here the CDR3 reads CASSFSPGLAGGGETQYF. The CDR3 nucleotides are TGCGCCAGCAGCTTTTCTCCGGGACTAGCGGGAGGTGGAGAGACCCAGTACTTC.

Concerning this clonotype itself: The conserved closing phenylalanine or tryptophan is absent in this CDR3, likely reflecting a read error. The chain joins TRBV27 to TRBJ1-1; D not certain. The CDR3 length is 15 residues. Germline loops: CDR1 MNHEY, CDR2 SMNVEV (reference sequence). The V end was cut by 4 bases, the J end by 5 bases, with 17 bases between. CDR3 nucleotides: TGTGCCAGCAGTTCCCTCTCCCGGGTGGGGACTGAAGCTTTCTGT. Translated, it gives CASSSLSRVGTEAFC.

This clonotype was seen ten or more times. V and J are TRBV5-5 and TRBJ2-3, with D perhaps being TRBD1 or TRBD2 (5 bases each). The CDR3 extends over 15 amino acids. Germline assignment: CDR1 SGHKS and CDR2 YYEKEE (reference sequence). Trimming removed 4 bases at V and 0 bases at J, with 12 bases between. CDR3 sequence (DNA): TGTGCCAGCAGCGGGACGGCGACTAGCACAGATACGCAGTATTTT. Its translation: CASSGTATSTDTQYF.

The genes are TRBV7-9 and TRBJ1-5; TRBD1 might be the D (6 bases). Germline V lookup: CDR1 SEHNR, CDR2 FQNEAQ (reference sequence). The ends were cut back, 8 bases at V and 1 base at J, with 12 bases in the middle. The CDR3 has 14 residues. The CDR3 DNA is TGTGCCAGCGGGGGCAGCCGGAGCAATCAGCCCCAGCATTTT. Protein product: CASGGSRSNQPQHF.

This clonotype was counted ten times or more. The V call is TRBV20-1, the J call TRBJ2-2; D ambiguous. The germline V gene has CDR1 DFQATT and CDR2 SNEGSKA (reference sequence). The V and J ends lost 6 bases and 8 bases respectively, with 16 bases between them. The CDR3 contains 13 residues. The CDR3 is CSAVDSTLGELFF. In DNA, the CDR3 is TGCAGTGCCGTGGATTCCACCTTGGGGGAGCTGTTTTTT.

This clonotype showed up many times. This chain joins TRBV27 and TRBJ2-5; 7 nucleotides match TRBD1. J lost 3 bases, V lost 5 bases, and 3 bases had no gene match. The CDR3 is 13 amino acids. Germline V gene data show CDR1 as MNHEY and CDR2 as SMNVEV (reference sequence). CDR3 DNA sequence: TGTGCCAGCAGTAAACAGGGGAAAGAGACCCAGTACTTC. This gives the protein CASSKQGKETQYF.

The sample holds many counts of this clonotype. The V call is TRBV5-1, the J call TRBJ2-1; TRBD2 might be the D (5 bases). Trimming removed 0 bases from V and 8 bases from J, with 24 bases in between. In germline, CDR1 is SGHRS, CDR2 YFSETQ. The CDR3 sequence is 18 residues long. The CDR3 protein is CASSLEVKHRGPRDEQFF. DNA for the CDR3: TGCGCCAGCAGCTTGGAAGTGAAGCACAGAGGGCCGAGGGATGAGCAGTTCTTC.

Ten or more counts support this clonotype. The V call is TRBV6-1, the J call TRBJ2-4; TRBD2 aligns across 7 bases. J gave up 4 bases and V 8 bases, and 5 bases lay outside the gene matches. The CDR3 contains 13 residues. Germline CDR1 MNHNS, CDR2 SASEGT. CDR3: CASWGAGKNIQYF. In DNA form, the CDR3 reads TGTGCCAGCTGGGGAGCGGGGAAAAACATTCAGTACTTC.

The table lists this clonotype with many counts. The chain recombines TRBV5-1 with TRBJ1-2; D possibly corresponds to TRBD1 (5 bases). V was pared by 3 bases and J by 3 bases, with 9 bases between. CDR1 SGHRS and CDR2 YFSETQ come from the germline V gene. The CDR3 length is 13 residues. The CDR3 sequence is CASSYRDDYGYTF. The CDR3 DNA reads as TGCGCCAGCAGCTACCGGGACGACTATGGCTACACCTTC.

This clonotype was detected ten times or more. The chain recombines TRBV25-1 with TRBJ1-1, with D unclear. Germline CDR1 and CDR2: MGHDK and SYGVNS. The CDR3 loop spans 13 amino acids. Trimming left V 0 bases short and J 8 bases short, with 10 bases between. Here the CDR3 reads CASSEYRTGEAFF. DNA for the CDR3: TGTGCCAGCAGTGAATACCGGACGGGAGAAGCTTTCTTT.

This clonotype was recorded many times. V gene TRBV7-2 combines with J gene TRBJ2-7; D possibly corresponds to TRBD1 (6 bases). The CDR3 contains 14 residues. V was trimmed by 1 base and J by 5 bases, leaving 12 bases between them. Germline V gene sequence: CDR1 SGHTA, CDR2 FQGNSA. CDR3 amino acids: CASSLDRASNEQYF. The CDR3 bases are TGTGCCAGCAGCTTAGACAGGGCTTCCAACGAGCAGTACTTC.